This TCR beta chain was observed in a study of metastatic and nonmetastatic thyroid tumors. The overall study: The authors compared repertoires across blood and tumor or nodule tissue from malignant and benign thyroid patients. Study-wide results and limits: Reports indicated that malignant thyroid tumors showed significantly higher TCR beta diversity than benign nodules did, in blood and tumor.

This CDR3 is 14 amino acids long. V was shortened by 5 bases and J by 6 bases, with 20 bases between the two germline ends. CDR1 and CDR2 from the germline V gene are SQVTM and ANQGSEA. No treatment of any kind had been given to any patient before thyroid surgery. TCRdb reanalyzed the PCR reads via MiXCR. The sample holds 40,000 to 55,000 clones; approximately 15% are singletons and the top ten take under 3%. This clone has just a few counts. As yet, its antigen is unknown. A clone one base away is much larger, so this may be a read error. This sequence originates from a female donor with papillary thyroid cancer or a benign thyroid nodule (not recorded which). Some clones in this sample may be carry-over from other donors' samples. V gene TRBV29-1 combines with J gene TRBJ2-7; D might be TRBD2 (7 bases). The sequencing sample was made of blood. The CDR3 region is CSVSLGGGGFEQYF. Written as DNA, the CDR3 is TGCAGCGTTTCCCTGGGAGGGGGGGGGTTCGAGCAGTACTTC.